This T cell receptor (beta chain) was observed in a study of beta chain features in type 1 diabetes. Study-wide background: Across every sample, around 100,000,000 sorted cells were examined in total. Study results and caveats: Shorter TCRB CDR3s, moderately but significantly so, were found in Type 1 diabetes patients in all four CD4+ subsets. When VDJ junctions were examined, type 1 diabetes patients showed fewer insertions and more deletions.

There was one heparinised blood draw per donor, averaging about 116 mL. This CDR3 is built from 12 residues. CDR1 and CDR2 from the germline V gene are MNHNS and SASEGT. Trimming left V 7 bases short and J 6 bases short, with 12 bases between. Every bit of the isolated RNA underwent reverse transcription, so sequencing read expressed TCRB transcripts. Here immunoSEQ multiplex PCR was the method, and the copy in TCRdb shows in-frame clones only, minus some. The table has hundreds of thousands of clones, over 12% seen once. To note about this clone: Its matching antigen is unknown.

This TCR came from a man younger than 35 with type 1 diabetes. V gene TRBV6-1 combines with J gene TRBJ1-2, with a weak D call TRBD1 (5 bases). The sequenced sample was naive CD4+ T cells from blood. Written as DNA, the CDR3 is TGTGCCAGCAAGGGGCCTCGGGATGGCTACACCTTC. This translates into CASKGPRDGYTF.